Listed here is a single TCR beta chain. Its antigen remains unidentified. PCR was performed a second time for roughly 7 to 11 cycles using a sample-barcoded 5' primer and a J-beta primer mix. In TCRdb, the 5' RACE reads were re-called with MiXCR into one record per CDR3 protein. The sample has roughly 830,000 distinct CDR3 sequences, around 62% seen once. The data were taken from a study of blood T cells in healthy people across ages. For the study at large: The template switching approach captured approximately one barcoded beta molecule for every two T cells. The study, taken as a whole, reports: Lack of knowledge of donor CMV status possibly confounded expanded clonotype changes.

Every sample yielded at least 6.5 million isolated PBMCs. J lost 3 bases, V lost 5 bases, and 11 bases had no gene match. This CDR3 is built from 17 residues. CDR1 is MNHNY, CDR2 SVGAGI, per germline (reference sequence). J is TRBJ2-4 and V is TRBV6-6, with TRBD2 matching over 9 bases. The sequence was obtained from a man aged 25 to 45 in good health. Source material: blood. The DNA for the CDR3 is TGTGCCAGCAGTACCGCCCGTAGCGGGGGAGACAAAAACATTCAGTACTTC. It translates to CASSTARSGGDKNIQYF.